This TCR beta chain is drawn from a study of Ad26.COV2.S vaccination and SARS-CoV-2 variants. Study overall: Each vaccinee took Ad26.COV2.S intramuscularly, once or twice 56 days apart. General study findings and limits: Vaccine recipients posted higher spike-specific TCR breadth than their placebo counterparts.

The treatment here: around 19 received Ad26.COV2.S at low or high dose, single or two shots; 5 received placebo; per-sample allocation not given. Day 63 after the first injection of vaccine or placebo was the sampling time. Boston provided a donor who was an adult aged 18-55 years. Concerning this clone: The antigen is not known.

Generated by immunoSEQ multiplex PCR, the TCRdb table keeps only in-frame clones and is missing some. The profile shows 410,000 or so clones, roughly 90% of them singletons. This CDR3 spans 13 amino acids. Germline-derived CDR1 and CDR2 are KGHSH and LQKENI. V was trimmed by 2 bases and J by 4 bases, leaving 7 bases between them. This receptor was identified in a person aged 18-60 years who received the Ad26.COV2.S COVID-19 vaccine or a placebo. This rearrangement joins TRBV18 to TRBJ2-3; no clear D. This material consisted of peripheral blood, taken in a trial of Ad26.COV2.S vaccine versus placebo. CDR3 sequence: CASSPIVADTQYF. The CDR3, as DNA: TGTGCCAGCTCACCAATCGTCGCAGATACGCAGTATTTT.